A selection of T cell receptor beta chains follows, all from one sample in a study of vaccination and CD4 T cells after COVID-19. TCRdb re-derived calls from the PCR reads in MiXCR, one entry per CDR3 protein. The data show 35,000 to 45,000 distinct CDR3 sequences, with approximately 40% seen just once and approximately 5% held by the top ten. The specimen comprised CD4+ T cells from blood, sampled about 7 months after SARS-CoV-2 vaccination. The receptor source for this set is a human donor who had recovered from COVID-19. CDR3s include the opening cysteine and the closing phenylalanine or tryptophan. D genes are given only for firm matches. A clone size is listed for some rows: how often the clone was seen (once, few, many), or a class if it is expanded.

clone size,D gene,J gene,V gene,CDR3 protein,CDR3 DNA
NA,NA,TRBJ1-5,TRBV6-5,CASSYGRGHNQPQHF,TGTGCCAGCAGTTACGGACGGGGCCACAATCAGCCCCAGCATTTT
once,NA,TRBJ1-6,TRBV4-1,CASSQESRGSPLHF,TGCGCCAGCAGCCAAGAGTCTCGTGGTTCACCCCTCCACTTT
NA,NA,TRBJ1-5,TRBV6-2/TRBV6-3,CASSYTSKNQPQHF,TGTGCCAGCAGTTACACGAGTAAGAATCAGCCCCAGCATTTT
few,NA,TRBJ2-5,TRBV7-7,CASSGHRVETQYF,TGTGCTAGCAGCGGACACAGGGTTGAGACCCAGTACTTC
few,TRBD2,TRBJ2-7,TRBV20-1,CSASGIAGGQPEQYF,TGCAGTGCTAGTGGGATAGCGGGAGGCCAACCGGAGCAGTACTTC
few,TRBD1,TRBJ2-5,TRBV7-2,CASSWDRQETQYF,TGTGCCAGCAGCTGGGACAGACAAGAGACCCAGTACTTC
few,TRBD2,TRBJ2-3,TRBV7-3,CASSSLAGGYLVDTQYF,TGTGCCAGCAGCTCACTCGCGGGAGGGTATCTGGTAGATACGCAGTATTTT
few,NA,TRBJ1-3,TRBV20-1,CSARETGGANTIYF,TGCAGTGCTAGAGAGACAGGAGGAGCGAACACCATATATTTT
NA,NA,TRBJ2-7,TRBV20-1,CSARGRYHFYEQYF,TGCAGTGCTAGAGGTAGATACCACTTCTACGAGCAGTACTTC
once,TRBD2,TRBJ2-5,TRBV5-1,CASNVAASGYQETQYF,TGCGCCAGCAACGTTGCGGCTAGCGGTTATCAAGAGACCCAGTACTTC
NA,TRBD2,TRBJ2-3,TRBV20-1,CSARDSFTSGRALDTQYF,TGCAGTGCTAGAGATTCTTTTACTAGCGGGAGGGCCCTAGATACGCAGTATTTT
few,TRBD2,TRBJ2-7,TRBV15,CATSSAGTSLYEQYF,TGTGCCACCAGCAGCGCCGGGACTAGTCTCTACGAGCAGTACTTC
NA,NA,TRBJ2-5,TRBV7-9,CASSLYSVGREEPQYF,TGTGCCAGCAGCTTATATTCGGTCGGGCGAGAAGAGCCTCAGTACTTC
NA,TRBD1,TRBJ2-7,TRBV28,CASRGDRAYEQYF,TGTGCCAGCAGGGGGGACAGGGCCTACGAGCAGTACTTC
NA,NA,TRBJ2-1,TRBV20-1,CSAIQGMDEQFF,TGCAGTGCTATTCAGGGGATGGATGAGCAGTTCTTC
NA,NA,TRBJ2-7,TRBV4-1,CASSQVSLGGSYEQYF,TGCGCCAGCAGCCAAGTAAGCTTGGGGGGCTCCTACGAGCAGTACTTC